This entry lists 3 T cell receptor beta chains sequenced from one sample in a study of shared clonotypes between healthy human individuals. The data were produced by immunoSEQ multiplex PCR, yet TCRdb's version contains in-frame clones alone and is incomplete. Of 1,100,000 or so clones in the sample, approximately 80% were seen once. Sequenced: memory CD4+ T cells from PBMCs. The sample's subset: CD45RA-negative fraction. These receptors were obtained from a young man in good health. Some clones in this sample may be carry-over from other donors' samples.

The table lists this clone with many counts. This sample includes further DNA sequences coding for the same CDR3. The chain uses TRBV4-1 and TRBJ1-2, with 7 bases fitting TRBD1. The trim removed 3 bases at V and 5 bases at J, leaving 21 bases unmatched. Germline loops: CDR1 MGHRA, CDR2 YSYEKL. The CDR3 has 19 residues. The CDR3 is CASSHGARVDRATRYGYTF. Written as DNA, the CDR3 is TGCGCCAGCAGCCATGGGGCGAGGGTTGACAGGGCTACGAGGTATGGCTACACCTTC.

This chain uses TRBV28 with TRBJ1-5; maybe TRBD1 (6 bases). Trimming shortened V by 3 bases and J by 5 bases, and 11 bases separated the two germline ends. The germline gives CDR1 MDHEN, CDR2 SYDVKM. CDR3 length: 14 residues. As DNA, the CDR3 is TGTGCCAGCAGTTTTGTACAGGGATATCAGCCCCAGCATTTT. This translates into CASSFVQGYQPQHF.

CDR3 sequence reads: CASSPGPVLDEQFF. The DNA of the CDR3 is TGTGCCAGCAGCCCGGGGCCCGTTTTAGATGAGCAGTTCTTC. The V and J genes are TRBV7-2 and TRBJ2-1; tentatively, D is TRBD1 or TRBD2 (5 bases each). V lost 5 bases and J 8 bases, leaving 16 bases between the germline ends. CDR1 SGHTA and CDR2 FQGNSA come from the germline V gene. The CDR3 is made up of 14 amino acids.